These 28 T cell receptor beta chains were all obtained from the same sample, sequenced in a study of T cells after yellow fever vaccination. TCRdb analysed the 5' RACE reads with MiXCR anew, one entry per CDR3 protein. The repertoire holds about 110,000 distinct CDR3 sequences, with 8.4% as singletons. Source: CD8+ T cells sorted from PBMCs, taken 45 days after the yellow fever booster vaccination. The receptors shown here come from a man aged 30-40 years who received the YFV17D yellow fever vaccine.

The genes are TRBV4-3 and TRBJ2-1, with 10 bases aligning to TRBD2. Germline V lookup: CDR1 LGHNA, CDR2 YSLEER. This CDR3 comprises 16 residues. Trimming at V came to 1 base and at J to 7 bases, leaving 7 bases not matched to a gene. The CDR3 DNA reads as TGCGCCAGCAGCCAAGGGTTAGCGGGAGGAAGGAATGAGCAGTTCTTC. It translates to CASSQGLAGGRNEQFF.

The chain uses TRBV6-2 or TRBV6-3 and TRBJ1-5; no clear D gene. Trimming took 6 bases from V and 3 from J, leaving 12 bases between them. In germline, CDR1 is MNHEY, CDR2 SVGEGT. The CDR3 has 14 residues. CDR3 in amino acids: CASSTWQVNQPQHF. Written as DNA, the CDR3 is TGTGCCAGCAGCACGTGGCAGGTCAATCAGCCCCAGCATTTT.

As for this clonotype: A read error may be the cause here, since a much bigger clone is one base away. The chain employs TRBV6-5 and TRBJ2-7, with a possible D match to TRBD2 (5 bases). The CDR3 covers 15 residues. The germline CDR1 and CDR2 sequences are MNHEY and SVGAGI. CDR3 bases: TGTGCCAGCAGTTACTATTCAAGCGGCTCCTACCAGCAGTACTTC. Protein: CASSYYSSGSYQQYF.

This clonotype was counted only a few times. The chain is built from TRBV4-2 and TRBJ2-7, with 8 bases identical to TRBD2. V trimming: 2 bases; J trimming: 3 bases; junction bases outside the gene matches: 6. The germline CDR1 and CDR2 sequences are LGHNA and YNFKEQ. The CDR3 loop spans 15 amino acids. The CDR3 nucleotides read TGTGCCAGCAGCCAAAGCGGGAGCGGTAACTACGAGCAGTACTTC. Protein sequence: CASSQSGSGNYEQYF.

The chain links TRBV6-5 to TRBJ1-6; 9 positions match TRBD1. Unmatched junction bases numbered 3, after V lost 8 bases and J lost 7 bases. The CDR3 totals 13 residues. Germline CDR1 MNHEY, CDR2 SVGAGI. The CDR3 bases are TGTGCCAGCGGAGGGACAGGGAATTCACCCCTCCACTTT. Encoded protein: CASGGTGNSPLHF.

This clonotype was seen at least ten times. The gene calls are TRBV6-2 or TRBV6-3 and TRBJ2-1; unclear D gene. Trimming removed 5 bases at V and 0 bases at J, with 8 bases between. The CDR3 runs to 14 residues. Germline lookup yields CDR1 MNHEY and CDR2 SVGEGT. CDR3 sequence: CASSLQSSYNEQFF. In DNA, the CDR3 is TGTGCCAGCAGTCTCCAGAGCTCCTACAATGAGCAGTTCTTC.

This clonotype came up many times. This chain uses TRBV27 with TRBJ2-7, with D possibly being TRBD1 or TRBD2 (5 bases each). The CDR3 runs to 15 residues. V lost 6 bases and J lost 6, with 21 bases in between. Germline lookup yields CDR1 MNHEY and CDR2 SMNVEV (reference sequence). The CDR3 DNA follows: TGTGCCAGCAGAGACTACCTTGAAACCAGGGTCGAGCAGTACTTC. Translated: CASRDYLETRVEQYF.

At least ten counts were recorded for this clonotype. The CDR3 protein is CASSQVGGWETQYF. CDR3 nucleotides: TGTGCCAGCAGCCAAGTGGGAGGGTGGGAGACCCAGTACTTC. The chain joins TRBV4-2 to TRBJ2-5, with TRBD2 matching over 7 bases. V was clipped by 1 base and J by 5 bases; unmatched bases: 4. The V gene's germline CDR1 is LGHNA and CDR2 YNFKEQ. The CDR3 runs to 14 residues.

The sample holds many counts of this clonotype. The chain recombines TRBV20-1 with TRBJ2-1, with 11 bases aligning to TRBD2. The CDR3 totals 14 residues. The germline gives CDR1 DFQATT, CDR2 SNEGSKA (reference sequence). V shed 7 bases and J 6 bases; nucleotides not matched to a gene: 8. The CDR3 bases are TGCAGTGGTCATACTAGCGGGAGCGCCAATGAGCAGTTCTTC. This codes for CSGHTSGSANEQFF.

This clonotype was recorded at least ten times. The J gene is TRBJ2-1, the V gene TRBV7-3; D is uncertain. The CDR3 is 16 residues long. V was cut by 3 bases and J by 0 bases, with 12 bases left in between. The germline CDR1 and CDR2 sequences are SGHTA and FQGTGA. The CDR3 sequence is CASSLGPSYSYNEQFF. CDR3 in DNA: TGTGCCAGCAGCTTGGGTCCGAGCTACTCCTACAATGAGCAGTTCTTC.

This clonotype has at least ten counts. V gene TRBV5-1 combines with J gene TRBJ2-1; 12 bases match TRBD2. Germline CDR1 is SGHRS and CDR2 is YFSETQ. CDR3 length: 15 amino acids. Germline trimming cut 3 bases from V and 5 bases from J; bases unmatched to any gene: 3. The CDR3 is CASSWTSGIDNEQFF. CDR3 DNA sequence: TGCGCCAGCAGCTGGACTAGCGGGATTGACAATGAGCAGTTCTTC.

The sample holds a few counts of this clonotype. The chain couples TRBV6-5 to TRBJ2-3, with 7 bases identical to TRBD2. Per the germline V gene, CDR1 is MNHEY and CDR2 is SVGAGI. The CDR3 has 12 residues. V shed 11 bases and J 3 bases; nucleotides not matched to a gene: 5. In DNA, the CDR3 is TGTGCCTTGGGGAGGGTGACAGATACGCAGTATTTT. Amino acids: CALGRVTDTQYF.

This clonotype was counted many times. The gene calls are TRBV27 and TRBJ2-7; 10 nucleotides match TRBD1. Germline lookup yields CDR1 MNHEY and CDR2 SMNVEV (reference sequence). The V segment lost 5 bases and the J segment 6 bases; nucleotides outside the gene matches: 7. The CDR3 loop spans 14 amino acids. The CDR3: CASSNLGQGGEQYF. The CDR3 DNA reads as TGTGCCAGCAGTAACCTCGGACAGGGGGGCGAGCAGTACTTC.

The table lists this clonotype with many counts. The chain links TRBV7-8 to TRBJ1-2; D is unclear. Trimming took 0 bases from V and 2 from J, leaving 10 bases between them. CDR1 and CDR2 (germline): SGHVS, FQNEAQ. The CDR3 length is 15 residues. CDR3 DNA: TGTGCCAGCAGCTTAGCGGTCCAGCTAAACTATGGCTACACCTTC. It is translated as CASSLAVQLNYGYTF.

This clonotype was recorded at least ten times. The chain links TRBV4-3 to TRBJ2-3, with 11 bases aligning to TRBD2. The CDR3 covers 18 residues. With V trimmed by 1 base and J by 3 bases, 9 bases remained unmatched. Per the germline V gene, CDR1 is LGHNA and CDR2 is YSLEER. The CDR3 loop is CASSQGGLVAGGTDTQYF. The CDR3 nucleotides read TGCGCCAGCAGCCAAGGAGGATTAGTAGCGGGAGGGACAGATACGCAGTATTTT.

This clonotype has a count of ten or more. The J gene is TRBJ2-7, the V gene TRBV24-1, with 14 bases aligning to TRBD2. With 1 base clipped from V and 4 bases from J, the junction kept 11 bases outside the gene matches. CDR1 and CDR2 from the germline V gene are KGHDR and SFDVKD. The CDR3 runs to 19 residues. Written as DNA, the CDR3 is TGTGCCACCAGTGATTTAGGGACTAGCGGGAGTGGCATTTGGTACGAGCAGTACTTC. Translation gives CATSDLGTSGSGIWYEQYF.

This clonotype was recorded many times. This chain joins TRBV9 and TRBJ2-7; tentative D call: TRBD2 (5 bases). There are 11 residues in the CDR3. Trimming took off 7 bases at V and 5 bases at J, with 10 bases between the two ends. Germline CDR1 reads SGDLS; CDR2 reads YYNGEE. The CDR3 spells CASGSGNEQYF. The CDR3 DNA follows: TGTGCCAGCGGGAGCGGTAACGAGCAGTACTTC.

This clonotype was detected many times. This chain uses TRBV27 with TRBJ1-4, with D unclear. The CDR3 totals 12 residues. Germline V CDR1 and CDR2: MNHEY, SMNVEV (reference sequence). V lost 6 bases and J 8 bases, leaving 10 bases between the germline ends. The CDR3 coding sequence is TGTGCCAGCAGGGGATTGCCGGAAAAACTGTTTTTT. This sequence encodes CASRGLPEKLFF.

This clonotype was observed a few times. This CDR3 reads CASSPHSPGTGYGYTF. The CDR3 nucleotides read TGTGCCAGCAGTCCCCACTCTCCGGGGACAGGATATGGCTACACCTTC. The genes are TRBV28 and TRBJ1-2, with 8 bases matching TRBD1. The CDR3 is 16 residues long. Germline trimming cut 5 bases from V and 5 bases from J; bases unmatched to any gene: 13. CDR1 MDHEN and CDR2 SYDVKM come from the germline V gene.

This clonotype appeared many times. The junction does not match germline at one end; this may be a read error. V is TRBV9 and J is TRBJ1-2; D is possibly TRBD1 (5 bases). Germline lookup yields CDR1 SGDLS and CDR2 YYNGEE. The CDR3 is made up of 8 amino acids. The CDR3: CASSPGDF. In DNA form, the CDR3 reads TGTGCCAGCAGCCCGGGGGACTTC. The complete variable domain, with remaining parts taken from reference TRBV9 and TRBJ1-2, reads DSGVTQTPKHLITATGQRVTLRCSPRSGDLSVYWYQQSLDQGLQFLIQYYNGEERAKGNILERFSAQQFPDLHSELNLSSLELGDSALYFCASSPGDFGSGTRLTVV.

The chain is built from TRBV4-3 and TRBJ2-2, with TRBD2 matching over 7 bases. V lost 0 bases to trimming and J lost 6 bases; unmatched junction nucleotides: 7. The germline V gene has CDR1 LGHNA and CDR2 YSLEER. This CDR3 region has 16 residues. The CDR3, as DNA: TGCGCCAGCAGCCAAGATTGGGCGGGAGAAGCCGGGGAGCTGTTTTTT. Translated, it gives CASSQDWAGEAGELFF.

This clonotype was observed a handful of times. The chain has TRBV5-6 and TRBJ2-1, with 10 bases lining up with TRBD2. After removal of 1 base from V and 8 bases from J, the junction contained 9 bases not matched to a gene. From germline, CDR1 is SGHDT and CDR2 YYEEEE. The CDR3 has 16 amino acids. CDR3 DNA: TGTGCCAGCAGCTTGTTTGCTAGCGGGAGATTCGATGAGCAGTTCTTC. Its protein is CASSLFASGRFDEQFF.

This clonotype was seen many times. CDR3 nucleotides: TGCAGCGTTGAGTTCAGGGAGGCCGGGGAGCTGTTTTTT. This sequence encodes CSVEFREAGELFF. The V and J genes are TRBV29-1 and TRBJ2-2; TRBD2 might be the D (6 bases). The CDR3 spans 13 residues. The germline V gene encodes CDR1 SQVTM and CDR2 ANQGSEA. V lost 3 bases and J 6 bases, leaving 11 bases between the germline ends.

This clonotype was picked up a small number of times. This rearrangement joins TRBV3-1 to TRBJ1-5; TRBD1 might be the D (6 bases). This CDR3 region has 14 residues. Trimming cost V 4 bases and J 7 bases, with 14 bases left between them. CDR1 is LGHDT and CDR2 is YNNKEL in the germline V gene (reference sequence). Here the CDR3 DNA reads TGTGCCAGCAGCCTCACCAGGGGAGGGCAGCCCCAGCATTTT. This codes for CASSLTRGGQPQHF.

This chain joins TRBV3-1 and TRBJ2-1, with 10 bases lining up with TRBD2. Per the germline V gene, CDR1 is LGHDT and CDR2 is YNNKEL (reference sequence). Trimming removed 5 bases from V and 9 bases from J; junction bases left unmatched: 10. The CDR3 runs 15 residues. CDR3 DNA sequence: TGTGCCAGCAGCAGGGAAGCGGGAGGGCCACCTGAGCAGTTCTTC. Protein sequence: CASSREAGGPPEQFF.

Note on this clonotype: It may be a read error: a sequence one base away is much more abundant. The gene calls are TRBV9 and TRBJ1-2; 7 positions match TRBD1. The CDR3 runs 14 residues. Germline-derived CDR1 and CDR2 are SGDLS and YYNGEE. CDR3 in amino acids: CVSTRSGTDYGYTF. For the CDR3, the DNA is TGTGTCAGCACCCGCTCCGGGACAGACTATGGCTACACCTTC.

The table lists this clonotype with many counts. This chain joins TRBV6-5 and TRBJ1-6; no firm D call. The V gene lost 7 bases and the J gene lost 4 bases, with 5 bases spanning the gap. CDR1 MNHEY and CDR2 SVGAGI come from the germline V gene. This CDR3 has 12 residues. CDR3 sequence reads: CASNEYNSPLHF. In DNA, the CDR3 is TGTGCCAGCAATGAGTATAATTCACCCCTCCACTTT.

This clonotype occurred many times. The chain uses TRBV7-2 and TRBJ2-2; D gene ambiguous. The CDR3 sequence is 12 residues long. V dropped 11 bases and J dropped 6 bases, with 13 bases sitting between them. The V gene's germline CDR1 is SGHTA and CDR2 FQGNSA. CDR3 sequence reads: CALAVPAGELFF. Written as DNA, the CDR3 is TGTGCCTTGGCCGTTCCCGCCGGGGAGCTGTTTTTT. Looking up the rest from reference TRBV7-2 and TRBJ2-2 gives the full variable domain: GAGVSQSPSNKVTEKGKDVELRCDPISGHTALYWYRQSLGQGLEFLIYFQGNSAPDKSGLPSDRFSAERTGGSVSTLTIQRTQQEDSAVYLCALAVPAGELFFGEGSRLTVL.